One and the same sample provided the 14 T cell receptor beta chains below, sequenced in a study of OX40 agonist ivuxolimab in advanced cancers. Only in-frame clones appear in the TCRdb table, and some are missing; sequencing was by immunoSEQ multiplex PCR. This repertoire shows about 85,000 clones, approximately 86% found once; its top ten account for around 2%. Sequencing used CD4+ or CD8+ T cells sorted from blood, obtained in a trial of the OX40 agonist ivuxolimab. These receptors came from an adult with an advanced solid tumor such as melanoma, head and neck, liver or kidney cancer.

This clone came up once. The CDR3 loop reads CASRGTSYEQYF. The DNA for the CDR3 is TGTGCCAGCAGGGGGACTAGCTACGAGCAGTACTTC. This chain uses TRBV28 with TRBJ2-7, with 8 positions matching TRBD2. V shed 6 bases, J shed 3 bases, and the junction held 1 base outside the gene matches. CDR1 and CDR2 (germline): MDHEN, SYDVKM. The CDR3 sequence is 12 residues long.

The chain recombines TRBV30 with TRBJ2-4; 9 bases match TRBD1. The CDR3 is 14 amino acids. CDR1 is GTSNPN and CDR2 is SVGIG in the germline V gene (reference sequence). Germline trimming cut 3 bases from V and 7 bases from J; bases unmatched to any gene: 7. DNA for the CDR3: TGTGCCTGGAGCGCCGGGACAGGGTCCAACATTCAGTACTTC. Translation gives CAWSAGTGSNIQYF. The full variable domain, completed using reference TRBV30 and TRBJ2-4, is SQTIHQWPATLVQPVGSPLSLECTVEGTSNPNLYWYRQAAGRGLQLLFYSVGIGQISSEVPQNLSASRPQDRQFILSSKKLLLSDSGFYLCAWSAGTGSNIQYFGAGTRLSVL.

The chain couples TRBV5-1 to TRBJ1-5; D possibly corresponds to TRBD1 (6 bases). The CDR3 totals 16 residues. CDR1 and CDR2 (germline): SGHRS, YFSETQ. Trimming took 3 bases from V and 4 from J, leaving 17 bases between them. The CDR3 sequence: CASSWGPGARNQPQHF. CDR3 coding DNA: TGCGCCAGCAGCTGGGGTCCAGGGGCGCGTAATCAGCCCCAGCATTTT. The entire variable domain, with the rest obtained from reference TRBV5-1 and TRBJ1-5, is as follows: KAGVTQTPRYLIKTRGQQVTLSCSPISGHRSVSWYQQTPGQGLQFLFEYFSETQRNKGNFPGRFSGRQFSNSRSEMNVSTLELGDSALYLCASSWGPGARNQPQHFGDGTRLSIL.

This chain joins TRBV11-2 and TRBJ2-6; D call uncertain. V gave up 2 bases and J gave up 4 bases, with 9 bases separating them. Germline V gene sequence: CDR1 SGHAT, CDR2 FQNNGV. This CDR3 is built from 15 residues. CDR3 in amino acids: CASSLRVRGANVLTF. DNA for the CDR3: TGTGCCAGCAGCTTACGGGTTCGCGGGGCCAACGTCCTGACTTTC.

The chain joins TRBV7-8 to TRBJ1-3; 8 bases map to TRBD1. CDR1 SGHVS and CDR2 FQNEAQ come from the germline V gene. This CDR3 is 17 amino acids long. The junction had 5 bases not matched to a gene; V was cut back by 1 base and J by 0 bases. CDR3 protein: CASSLEPGGPSGNTIYF. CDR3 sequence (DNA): TGTGCCAGCAGCTTAGAGCCAGGGGGCCCCTCTGGAAACACCATATATTTT. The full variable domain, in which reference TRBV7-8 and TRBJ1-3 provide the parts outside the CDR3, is GAGVSQSPRYKVAKRGQDVALRCDPISGHVSLFWYQQALGQGPEFLTYFQNEAQLDKSGLPSDRFFAERPEGSVSTLKIQRTQQEDSAVYLCASSLEPGGPSGNTIYFGEGSWLTVV.

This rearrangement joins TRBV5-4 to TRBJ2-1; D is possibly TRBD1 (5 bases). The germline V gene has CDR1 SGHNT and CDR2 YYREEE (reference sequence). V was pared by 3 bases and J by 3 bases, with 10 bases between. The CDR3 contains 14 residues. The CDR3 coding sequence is TGTGCCAGCAGCTCACTGACAGACTACAATGAGCAGTTCTTC. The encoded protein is CASSSLTDYNEQFF.

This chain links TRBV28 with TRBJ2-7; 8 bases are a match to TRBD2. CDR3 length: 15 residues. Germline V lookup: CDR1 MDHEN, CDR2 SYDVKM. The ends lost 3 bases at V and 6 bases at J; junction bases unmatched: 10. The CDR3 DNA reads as TGTGCCAGCAGTTTTGGACGGGGGGGCCCGGTCGAGCAGTACTTC. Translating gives CASSFGRGGPVEQYF. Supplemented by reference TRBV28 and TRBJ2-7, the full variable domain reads DVKVTQSSRYLVKRTGEKVFLECVQDMDHENMFWYRQDPGLGLRLIYFSYDVKMKEKGDIPEGYSVSREKKERFSLILESASTNQTSMYLCASSFGRGGPVEQYFGPGTRLTVT.

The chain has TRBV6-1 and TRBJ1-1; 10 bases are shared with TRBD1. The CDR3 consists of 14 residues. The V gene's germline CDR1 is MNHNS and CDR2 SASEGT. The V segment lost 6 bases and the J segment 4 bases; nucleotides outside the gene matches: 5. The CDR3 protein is CASRPRQGATEAFF. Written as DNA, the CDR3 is TGTGCCAGCAGGCCCCGACAGGGGGCCACTGAAGCTTTCTTT.

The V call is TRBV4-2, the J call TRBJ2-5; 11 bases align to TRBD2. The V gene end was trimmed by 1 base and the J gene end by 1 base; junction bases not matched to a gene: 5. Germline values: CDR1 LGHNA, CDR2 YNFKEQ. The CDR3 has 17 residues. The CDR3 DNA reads TGTGCCAGCAGCCAAGGTGCTAGCGGGGGGACCCAAGAGACCCAGTACTTC. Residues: CASSQGASGGTQETQYF.

The CDR3, as DNA: TGTGCCAGCAGCTTAGCCCCGGTAGGGACTGAAGCTTTCTTT. Its translation is CASSLAPVGTEAFF. This chain connects TRBV11-2 to TRBJ1-1; no clear D gene. CDR1 is SGHAT, CDR2 FQNNGV, per germline. The length of the CDR3 is 14 residues. Trimming cost V 1 base and J 5 bases, with 11 bases left between them.

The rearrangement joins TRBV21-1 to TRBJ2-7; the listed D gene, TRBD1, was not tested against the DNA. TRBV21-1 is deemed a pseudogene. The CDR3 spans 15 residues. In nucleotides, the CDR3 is TGTGCCAGCAGCGTATACAGGGGACCCCGCTACGAGCAGTACTTC. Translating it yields CASSVYRGPRYEQYF.

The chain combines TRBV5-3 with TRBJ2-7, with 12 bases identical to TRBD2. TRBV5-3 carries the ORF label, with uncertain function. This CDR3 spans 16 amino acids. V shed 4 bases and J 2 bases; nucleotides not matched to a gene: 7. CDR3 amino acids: CARSTTSGGKTYEQYF. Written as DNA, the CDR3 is TGTGCCAGAAGCACTACTAGCGGGGGGAAAACCTACGAGCAGTACTTC.

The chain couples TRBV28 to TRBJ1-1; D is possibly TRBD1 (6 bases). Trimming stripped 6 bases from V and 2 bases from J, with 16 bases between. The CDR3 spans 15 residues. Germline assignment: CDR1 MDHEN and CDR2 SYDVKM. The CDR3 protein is CASRRYSRGNTEAFF. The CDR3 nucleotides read TGTGCCAGCAGACGCTACAGCAGGGGCAACACTGAAGCTTTCTTT.

CDR3 amino acids: CAIREGTGNTEAFF. CDR3 nucleotides: TGTGCCATCAGGGAAGGGACAGGCAACACTGAAGCTTTCTTT. This chain uses TRBV10-3 with TRBJ1-1, with 8 positions matching TRBD1. CDR3 size: 14 residues. Trimming at V came to 6 bases and at J to 2 bases, leaving 5 bases not matched to a gene. In germline, CDR1 is ENHRY, CDR2 SYGVKD.